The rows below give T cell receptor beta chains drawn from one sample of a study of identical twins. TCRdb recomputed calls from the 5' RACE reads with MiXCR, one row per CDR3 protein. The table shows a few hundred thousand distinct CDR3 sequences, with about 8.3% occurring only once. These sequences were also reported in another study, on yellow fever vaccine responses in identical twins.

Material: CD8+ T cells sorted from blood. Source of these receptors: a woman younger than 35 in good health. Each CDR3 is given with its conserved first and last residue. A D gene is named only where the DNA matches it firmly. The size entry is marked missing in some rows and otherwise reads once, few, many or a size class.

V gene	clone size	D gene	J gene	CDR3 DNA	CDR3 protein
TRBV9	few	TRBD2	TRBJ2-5	TGTGCCAGCAGCGGAAGCATAGCGGGGGGGCAAGAGACCCAGTACTTC	CASSGSIAGGQETQYF
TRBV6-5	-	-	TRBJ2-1	TGTGCCAGCAGTTACCAGGAGAGCGGCAGGTACAATGAGCAGTTCTTC	CASSYQESGRYNEQFF
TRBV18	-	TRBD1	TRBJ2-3	TGTGCCAGCTCACCTCTCGACAGGGTGAGGACAGATACGCAGTATTTT	CASSPLDRVRTDTQYF
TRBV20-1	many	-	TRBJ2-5	TGCAGTGCTGCAGACAGACAGGAGACCCAGTACTTC	CSAADRQETQYF
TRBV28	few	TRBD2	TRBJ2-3	TGTGCCAGCACTCATAGCGGGGGGGCCACAGATACGCAGTATTTT	CASTHSGGATDTQYF
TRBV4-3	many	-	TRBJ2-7	TGCGCCAGCAGCCAAACTCCGGACACCCTTTCCTACGAGCAGTACTTC	CASSQTPDTLSYEQYF
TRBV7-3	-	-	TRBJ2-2	TGTGCCAGCAGCTTAATGAGGAACACCGGGGAGCTGTTTTTT	CASSLMRNTGELFF
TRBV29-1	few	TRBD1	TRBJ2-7	TGCAGCGTTGATGTAACGGGACAGGGGGCATTCGAGCAGTACTTC	CSVDVTGQGAFEQYF
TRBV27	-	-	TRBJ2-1	TGTGCCAGCAGTACCCTGGGCGGGGCCAGCTCCTACAATGAGCAGTTCTTC	CASSTLGGASSYNEQFF
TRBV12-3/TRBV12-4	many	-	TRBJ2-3	TGTGCCAGCAGTTTTCCCGTAGGCACAGATACGCAGTATTTT	CASSFPVGTDTQYF
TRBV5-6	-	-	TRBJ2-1	TGTGCCAGCAGCCTGGGGGCTCTCAATGAGCAGTTCTTC	CASSLGALNEQFF
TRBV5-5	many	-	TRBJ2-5	TGTGCCAGCAGCTCGGACCTACCACCGGAGACCCAGTACTTC	CASSSDLPPETQYF
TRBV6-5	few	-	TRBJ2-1	TGTGCCAGCAGTTACTCGACGGCGCATGAGCAGTTCTTC	CASSYSTAHEQFF
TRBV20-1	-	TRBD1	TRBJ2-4	TGCAGTGCAAGGACAGGGGAGGCCAAAAACATTCAGTACTTC	CSARTGEAKNIQYF
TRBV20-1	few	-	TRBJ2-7	TGCAGTGCTAGAGATTTCGTAGACACTATCTACGAGCAGTACTTC	CSARDFVDTIYEQYF
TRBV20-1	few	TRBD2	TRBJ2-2	TGCAGTGCAATTGGACTAGCGGGGGAGAACACCGGGGAGCTGTTTTTT	CSAIGLAGENTGELFF
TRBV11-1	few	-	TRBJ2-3	TGTGCCAGCAGCTTAGCCAGGGGTGTGGATACGCAGTATTTT	CASSLARGVDTQYF
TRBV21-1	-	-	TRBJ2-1	TGTGCCAGCAGCAAACGCCCCGGGACAGCCTACAATGAGCAGTTCTTC	CASSKRPGTAYNEQFF
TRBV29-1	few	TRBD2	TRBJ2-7	TGCAGCGCCCGGGAGGGTCGCTACGAGCAGTACTTC	CSAREGRYEQYF
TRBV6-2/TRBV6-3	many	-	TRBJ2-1	TGTGCCAGCAGTTACCGGTCGGGTGAGCAGTTCTTC	CASSYRSGEQFF
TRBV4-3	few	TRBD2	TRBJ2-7	TGCGCCAGCAGCCAAGAAACTTTCCGTACTAGCGGGAACGAGCAGTACTTC	CASSQETFRTSGNEQYF
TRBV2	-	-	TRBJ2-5	TGTGCCAGCAGTGAATGGCAGCAAGAGACCCAGTACTTC	CASSEWQQETQYF
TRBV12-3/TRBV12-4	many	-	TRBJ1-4	TGTGCCAGCAGTTTAGGCCAGGCGGCGGGAAATGAAAAACTGTTTTTT	CASSLGQAAGNEKLFF
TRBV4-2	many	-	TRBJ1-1	TGTGCCAGCAGCTCGGAACACAACCCCCCTGAAGCTTTCTTT	CASSSEHNPPEAFF
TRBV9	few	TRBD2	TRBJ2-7	TGTGCCAGCGGAGCGGGAGGTTGGTACGAGCAGTACTTC	CASGAGGWYEQYF
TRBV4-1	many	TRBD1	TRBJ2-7	TGCGCCAGCAGCCATGGCCGGGACAGGGCATACGAGCAGTACTTC	CASSHGRDRAYEQYF
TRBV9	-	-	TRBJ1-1	TGTGCCAGCAGCGTAGAAGGACGGGGGAACACTGAAGCTTTCTTT	CASSVEGRGNTEAFF
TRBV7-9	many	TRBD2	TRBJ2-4	TGTGCCAGCAGCTCAACCCCGGGACTAGCGGAAAACATTCAGTACTTC	CASSSTPGLAENIQYF
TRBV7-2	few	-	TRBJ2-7	TGTGCCAGCAGCTTTGGTCTCCGGGGCCACTCCTACGAGCAGTACTTC	CASSFGLRGHSYEQYF
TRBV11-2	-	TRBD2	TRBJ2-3	TGTGCCAGCAGGGGTGGTAGCGGGGATACGCAGTATTTT	CASRGGSGDTQYF
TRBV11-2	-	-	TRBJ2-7	TGTGCCAGCAGCTCGCCTTGGGGGGCGCTTATTTACGAGCAGTACTTC	CASSSPWGALIYEQYF
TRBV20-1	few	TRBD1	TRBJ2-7	TGCAGTGCGGATTACCGGGACAGCAGCTACGAGCAGTACTTC	CSADYRDSSYEQYF
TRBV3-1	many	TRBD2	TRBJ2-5	TGTGCCAGCAGCTCTCGAGAGCGGGAGAGTAGAGAGACCCAGTACTTC	CASSSRERESRETQYF
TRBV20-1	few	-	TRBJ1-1	TGCAGTGCTAGAGTTTTAGGGGACACTGAAGCTTTCTTT	CSARVLGDTEAFF
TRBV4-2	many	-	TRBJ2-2	TGTGCCAGCAGCCAAGATGTATGGGAGTTGGACACCGGGGAGCTGTTTTTT	CASSQDVWELDTGELFF
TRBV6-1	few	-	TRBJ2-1	TGTGCCAGCAGACCCTCACCGGCGGTCGTTGCATCCTCCTACAATGAGCAGTTCTTC	CASRPSPAVVASSYNEQFF
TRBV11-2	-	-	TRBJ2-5	TGTGCCAGCAGCTTAGCGTGGGAAGAGACCCAGTACTTC	CASSLAWEETQYF
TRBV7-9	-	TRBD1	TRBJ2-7	TGTGCCAGCAGCTCCAGGGACAGATTCCCCTACGAGCAGTACTTC	CASSSRDRFPYEQYF
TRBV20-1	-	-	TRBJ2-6	TGCAGTGCTACGGGGACGGTAGGTCCCCCGTCTGGGGCCAACGTCCTGACTTTC	CSATGTVGPPSGANVLTF
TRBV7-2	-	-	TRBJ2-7	TGTGCCAGCAGCTCCGAGCTGATTTACGAGCAGTACTTC	CASSSELIYEQYF
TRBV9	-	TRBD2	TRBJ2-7	TGTGCCAGCAGCGTAGGACTAGCGGATGGAACCTACGAGCAGTACTTC	CASSVGLADGTYEQYF
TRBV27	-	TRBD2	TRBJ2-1	TGTGCCAGCAGTTCGGGAGGGTTAAACAATGAGCAGTTCTTC	CASSSGGLNNEQFF
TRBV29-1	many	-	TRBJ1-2	TGCAGCGTTGAGTTTGTTAACAGGGTCGGCTACACCTTC	CSVEFVNRVGYTF
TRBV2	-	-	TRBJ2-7	TGTGCCAGCAGTATTAGTTCTGGGTCCGAGCAGTACTTC	CASSISSGSEQYF
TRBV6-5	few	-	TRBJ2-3	TGTGCCAGCAGTTACTCGTACAAGCGCACAGATACGCAGTATTTT	CASSYSYKRTDTQYF
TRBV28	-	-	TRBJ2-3	TGTGCCAGCAGTTTATACGGGGGCACAGATACGCAGTATTTT	CASSLYGGTDTQYF
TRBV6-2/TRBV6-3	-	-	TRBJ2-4	TGTGCCAGCAGTCCCCGAGGGCGACTGTTAGCCAAAAACATTCAGTACTTC	CASSPRGRLLAKNIQYF
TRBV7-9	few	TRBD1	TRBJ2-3	TGTGCCAGCAGCTACTCCCAGACAGGGGGCGGCACAGATACGCAGTATTTT	CASSYSQTGGGTDTQYF
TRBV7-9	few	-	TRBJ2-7	TGTGCCAGCAGCCCGGGATTCGGCTACGAGCAGTACTTC	CASSPGFGYEQYF
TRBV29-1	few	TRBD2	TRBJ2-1	TGCAGCGTGGACGCTAGCGGGGGCAACAATGAGCAGTTCTTC	CSVDASGGNNEQFF
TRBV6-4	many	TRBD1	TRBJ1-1	TGTGCCAGCAGTTCTGACAGGGGGGCTGCTGAAGCTTTCTTT	CASSSDRGAAEAFF
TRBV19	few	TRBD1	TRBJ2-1	TGTGCCAGTACAGAGACAGGGGTCCCCAATGAGCAGTTCTTC	CASTETGVPNEQFF
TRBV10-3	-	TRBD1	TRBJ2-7	TGTGCCATCAGGGGGACAGGGGGCGGCGAGCAGTACTTC	CAIRGTGGGEQYF
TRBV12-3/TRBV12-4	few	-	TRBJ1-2	TGTGCCAGCACCGACAGCCCGCCCTATGGCTACACCTTC	CASTDSPPYGYTF
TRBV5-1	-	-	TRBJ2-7	TGCGCCAGCAGCACCGGTACCGGGACGTTTTACGAGCAGTACTTC	CASSTGTGTFYEQYF
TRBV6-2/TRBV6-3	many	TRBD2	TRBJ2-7	TGTGCCAGCAGTTCAGCGGGGGAGTCCTACGAGCAGTACTTC	CASSSAGESYEQYF
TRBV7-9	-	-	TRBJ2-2	TGTGCCAGCAGTCCTCGGGATCCGAACACCGGGGAGCTGTTTTTT	CASSPRDPNTGELFF
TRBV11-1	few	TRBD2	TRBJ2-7	TGTGCCAGCAGCAGCCATCTAGCGGGAGTAGTTTCGTATGGGTACGAGCAGTACTTC	CASSSHLAGVVSYGYEQYF